This TCR beta chain was captured by sequencing in a study of shared clonotypes between healthy human individuals. Study-level points and caveats: Shared clonotypes across all four donors exceeded non-shared ones in generation probability.

The protocol was immunoSEQ multiplex PCR, while the TCRdb copy is restricted to in-frame clones and leaves out a portion. The sample records around 1 million clones, approximately 80% being singletons. Concerning this clone itself: Antigen: not known.

Trimming took 3 bases from V and 6 from J, leaving 11 bases between them. CDR3 length: 14 residues. Germline V gene data show CDR1 as SEHNR and CDR2 as FQNEAQ (reference sequence). The sequenced material came from memory CD4+ T cells sorted from blood. This sample's subset: CD45RA-negative fraction. The sequence came from a man aged 18-30 years in good health. This chain joins TRBV7-9 and TRBJ1-4, with D possibly matching TRBD1 (6 bases). CDR3 protein: CASSLWDIDEKLFF. The CDR3 coding sequence is TGTGCCAGCAGCTTGTGGGACATAGATGAAAAACTGTTTTTT.